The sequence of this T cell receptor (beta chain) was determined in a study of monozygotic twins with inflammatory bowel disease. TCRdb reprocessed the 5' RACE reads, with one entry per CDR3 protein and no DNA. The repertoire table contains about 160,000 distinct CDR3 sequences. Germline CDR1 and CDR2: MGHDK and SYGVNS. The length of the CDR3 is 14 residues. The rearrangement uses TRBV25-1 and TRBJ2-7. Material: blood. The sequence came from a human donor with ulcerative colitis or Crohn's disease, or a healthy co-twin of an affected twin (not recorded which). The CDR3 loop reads CASSEYGMTYEQYF.